Below, 30 T cell receptor beta chains from the same sample are listed, as sequenced in a study of OX40 agonist ivuxolimab in advanced cancers. Sequenced by immunoSEQ multiplex PCR; TCRdb stores in-frame clones only, minus some. The sample carries about 89,000 clones, just over 90% recorded once. Sample: CD4+ or CD8+ T cells sorted from blood, taken in a trial of the OX40 agonist ivuxolimab. The receptors stem from an adult with an advanced solid tumor such as melanoma, head and neck, liver or kidney cancer.

V gene TRBV27 combines with J gene TRBJ2-7, with 8 bases matching TRBD1. Germline CDR1 and CDR2: MNHEY and SMNVEV (reference sequence). The CDR3 contains 13 residues. Trimming cost V 8 bases and J 4 bases; bases outside gene matches: 7. The CDR3 is CASSGTGGYEQYF. The CDR3 DNA reads as TGTGCCAGCTCCGGGACAGGAGGGTACGAGCAGTACTTC.

This clone was seen only once. The gene calls are TRBV2 and TRBJ2-1; D is undetermined. There are 15 residues in the CDR3. The germline V gene has CDR1 SNHLY and CDR2 FYNNEI. Between the trimmed V and J ends, which lost 2 bases and 0 bases, there was a span of 8 bases. The CDR3: CASSEWNSSYNEQFF. In nucleotides, the CDR3 is TGTGCCAGCAGTGAATGGAATAGCTCCTACAATGAGCAGTTCTTC.

This chain uses TRBV19 with TRBJ1-2; 10 positions agree with TRBD1. The germline V gene encodes CDR1 LNHDA and CDR2 SQIVND (reference sequence). After removal of 8 bases from V and 4 bases from J, the junction contained 4 bases not matched to a gene. This CDR3 is 13 amino acids long. The CDR3 sequence: CASSDRGIYGYTF. The CDR3 DNA follows: TGTGCCAGTTCGGACAGGGGGATCTATGGCTACACCTTC.

The V gene is TRBV5-1, the J gene TRBJ2-3; D is undetermined. The V gene lost 9 bases and the J gene lost 0 bases, with 14 bases spanning the gap. The CDR3 is 14 amino acids. Germline V gene data show CDR1 as SGHRS and CDR2 as YFSETQ. The CDR3 bases are TGCGCCACCACTAACGCGGATAGCACAGATACGCAGTATTTT. The encoded protein is CATTNADSTDTQYF.

This clone was recorded once. This chain connects TRBV6-1 to TRBJ2-3, with D perhaps given as TRBD1 or TRBD2 (5 bases each). The CDR3 spans 13 residues. Germline loops: CDR1 MNHNS, CDR2 SASEGT. V was cut by 4 bases and J by 6 bases, with 11 bases left in between. As DNA, the CDR3 is TGTGCCAGCAGTGTAACGGGGCGGGATACGCAGTATTTT. Its protein product is CASSVTGRDTQYF.

The CDR3: CASRYGTGGTDTQYF. The CDR3 nucleotides are TGCGCCAGCAGGTACGGGACAGGGGGAACAGATACGCAGTATTTT. This chain uses TRBV5-1 with TRBJ2-3; 11 nucleotides match TRBD1. Unmatched junction bases numbered 5, after V lost 5 bases and J lost 3 bases. CDR3 length equals 15 residues. Germline V gives CDR1 SGHRS, CDR2 YFSETQ.

This chain connects TRBV7-9 to TRBJ2-3; D may be TRBD2 (5 bases). V was shortened by 1 base and J by 2 bases, with 10 bases between the two germline ends. The CDR3 loop spans 15 amino acids. CDR1 and CDR2 (germline): SEHNR, FQNEAQ (reference sequence). CDR3 sequence reads: CASSLVGAATDTQYF. DNA for the CDR3: TGTGCCAGCAGCTTAGTTGGAGCGGCCACAGATACGCAGTATTTT. The entire variable domain, with the rest obtained from reference TRBV7-9 and TRBJ2-3, is as follows: DTGVSQNPRHKITKRGQNVTFRCDPISEHNRLYWYRQTLGQGPEFLTYFQNEAQLEKSRLLSDRFSAERPKGSFSTLEIQRTEQGDSAMYLCASSLVGAATDTQYFGPGTRLTVL.

V gene TRBV19 combines with J gene TRBJ2-1; 9 bases agree with TRBD2. The CDR3 totals 15 residues. With V trimmed by 9 bases and J by 5 bases, 11 bases remained unmatched. In germline, CDR1 is LNHDA, CDR2 SQIVND (reference sequence). The CDR3 loop is CASSPSGGRNNEQFF. The CDR3 DNA is TGTGCCAGCTCCCCCAGCGGGGGGCGCAACAATGAGCAGTTCTTC.

The chain couples TRBV10-3 to TRBJ2-7; D is tentatively TRBD1 or TRBD2 (6 bases each). The V and J ends lost 6 bases and 3 bases respectively, with 12 bases between them. Germline assignment: CDR1 ENHRY and CDR2 SYGVKD. The CDR3 extends over 13 amino acids. CDR3 amino acids: CAIREGHYYEQYF. The DNA of the CDR3 is TGTGCCATCAGGGAGGGACACTACTACGAGCAGTACTTC.

The chain couples TRBV7-9 to TRBJ2-5; D possibly matches TRBD1 or TRBD2 (5 bases each). CDR1 and CDR2 (germline): SEHNR, FQNEAQ (reference sequence). V lost 7 bases and J 1 base, leaving 16 bases between the germline ends. The CDR3 is 15 residues long. The CDR3 spells CASNQPGLPQETQYF. CDR3 nucleotide sequence: TGTGCCAGCAACCAACCGGGGCTGCCCCAAGAGACCCAGTACTTC.

The chain has TRBV7-2 and TRBJ2-3; D unresolved. Germline CDR1 reads SGHTA; CDR2 reads FQGNSA. This CDR3 is 14 amino acids long. V lost 5 bases and J 1 base, leaving 10 bases between the germline ends. This CDR3 is CASSPAAGTDTQYF. In nucleotides, the CDR3 is TGTGCCAGCAGCCCCGCTGCCGGCACAGATACGCAGTATTTT.

The chain uses TRBV7-2 and TRBJ1-2; D may be TRBD1 (5 bases). The V gene's germline CDR1 is SGHTA and CDR2 FQGNSA. V was pared by 1 base and J by 8 bases, with 11 bases between. There are 13 residues in the CDR3. CDR3 sequence reads: CASSLGAGQGYTF. Here the CDR3 DNA reads TGTGCCAGCAGCTTAGGAGCAGGGCAAGGCTACACCTTC.

The rearrangement joins TRBV11-2 to TRBJ2-5; D may be TRBD2 (6 bases). This CDR3 has 15 amino acids. Trimming stripped 4 bases from V and 3 bases from J, with 15 bases between. In germline, CDR1 is SGHAT, CDR2 FQNNGV. CDR3 loop: CASSSLGRGEETQYF. CDR3 in DNA: TGTGCCAGCAGCTCCCTTGGGCGGGGAGAAGAGACCCAGTACTTC. Full variable domain (missing parts from reference TRBV11-2 and TRBJ2-5): EAGVAQSPRYKIIEKRQSVAFWCNPISGHATLYWYQQILGQGPKLLIQFQNNGVVDDSQLPKDRFSAERLKGVDSTLKIQPAKLEDSAVYLCASSSLGRGEETQYFGPGTRLLVL.

The V gene is TRBV21-1, the J gene TRBJ1-1; the table calls TRBD1, which could not be checked here. TRBV21-1 is shown as a pseudogene. This CDR3 has 16 residues. CDR3 region: CASSKGNHPSGTEAFF. The CDR3 DNA reads as TGTGCCAGCAGCAAGGGGAACCATCCCTCAGGGACTGAAGCTTTCTTT.

In this sample, this clone turned up once. The chain joins TRBV28 to TRBJ1-2, with D possibly matching TRBD1 (6 bases). The germline CDR1 and CDR2 sequences are MDHEN and SYDVKM. Deletions cut 5 bases from V and 8 bases from J, with 15 bases between. The CDR3 runs to 13 residues. CDR3 bases: TGTGCCAGCAGTCCCCCGACAGGTTTAGGCTACACCTTC. It yields the protein CASSPPTGLGYTF.

This rearrangement joins TRBV30 to TRBJ2-4; D unresolved. The CDR3 totals 17 residues. CDR1 is GTSNPN, CDR2 SVGIG, per germline (reference sequence). V gave up 2 bases and J gave up 0 bases, with 17 bases separating them. DNA of the CDR3: TGTGCCTGGAGTCCCCCATCACGGACGCTAGCCAAAAACATTCAGTACTTC. This translates into CAWSPPSRTLAKNIQYF.

The rearrangement uses TRBV7-2 and TRBJ1-4; the match to TRBD1 covers 8 bases. The CDR3 spans 14 residues. After removal of 5 bases from V and 3 bases from J, the junction contained 2 bases not matched to a gene. The germline CDR1 and CDR2 sequences are SGHTA and FQGNSA. CDR3 nucleotide sequence: TGTGCCAGCAGCCAGGGGGCGGCTAATGAAAAACTGTTTTTT. Translated: CASSQGAANEKLFF.

The chain's CDR3 is CASRDYRYGYTF. The CDR3 region has the DNA TGTGCCAGCCGGGATTATCGCTATGGCTACACCTTC. The chain links TRBV28 to TRBJ1-2, with unresolved D. Germline assignment: CDR1 MDHEN and CDR2 SYDVKM. This CDR3 has 12 amino acids. V was shortened by 8 bases and J by 4 bases, with 11 bases between the two germline ends.

The chain joins TRBV7-7 to TRBJ2-1; D might be TRBD2 (6 bases). V was trimmed by 5 bases and J by 5 bases, leaving 13 bases between them. The CDR3 extends over 14 amino acids. Germline values: CDR1 SSHAT, CDR2 FNYEAQ (reference sequence). CDR3 loop: CASSLLRGNNEQFF. In DNA, the CDR3 is TGTGCCAGCAGCCTCCTTCGCGGGAACAATGAGCAGTTCTTC. Using reference TRBV7-7 and TRBJ2-1 for the parts outside the CDR3, the full variable domain is GAGVSQSPRYKVTKRGQDVTLRCDPISSHATLYWYQQALGQGPEFLTYFNYEAQPDKSGLPSDRFSAERPEGSISTLTIQRTEQRDSAMYRCASSLLRGNNEQFFGPGTRLTVL.

The chain links TRBV18 to TRBJ2-3; 7 positions match TRBD2. The CDR3 is 15 residues long. J gave up 3 bases and V 0 bases, and 3 bases lay outside the gene matches. CDR1 is KGHSH and CDR2 is LQKENI in the germline V gene. This chain's CDR3 is CASSPPSGATDTQYF. DNA of the CDR3: TGTGCCAGCTCACCACCAAGCGGGGCAACAGATACGCAGTATTTT. Full variable domain (remainder filled in from reference TRBV18 and TRBJ2-3): NAGVMQNPRHLVRRRGQEARLRCSPMKGHSHVYWYRQLPEEGLKFMVYLQKENIIDESGMPKERFSAEFPKEGPSILRIQQVVRGDSAAYFCASSPPSGATDTQYFGPGTRLTVL.

The rearrangement uses TRBV5-4 and TRBJ2-5, with TRBD2 matching over 10 bases. The CDR3 totals 15 residues. The J segment lost 5 bases and the V segment lost 0 bases, leaving 4 bases of the junction unmatched. Germline V gene data show CDR1 as SGHNT and CDR2 as YYREEE (reference sequence). The CDR3, as DNA: TGTGCCAGCAGCTTGGTAGCGGGGGGTACGGAGACCCAGTACTTC. Translated: CASSLVAGGTETQYF.

This clone showed up just once. The rearrangement uses TRBV5-3 and TRBJ2-1; D is unclear. TRBV5-3 is placed among ORFs of uncertain function. The CDR3 loop spans 17 amino acids. Trimming removed 4 bases at V and 1 base at J, with 18 bases between. DNA of the CDR3: TGTGCCAGAAGCCCTCCCTCCGTCGGGCCGTCCTACAATGAGCAGTTCTTC. Amino acid sequence: CARSPPSVGPSYNEQFF.

The CDR3 loop is CASSTGTGLRETQYF. In DNA, the CDR3 is TGTGCCAGCAGCACCGGGACAGGGTTACGAGAGACCCAGTACTTC. The V gene is TRBV5-5, the J gene TRBJ2-5, with 9 bases lining up with TRBD1. The CDR3 runs 15 residues. Per the germline V gene, CDR1 is SGHKS and CDR2 is YYEKEE (reference sequence). V lost 4 bases to trimming and J lost 4 bases; unmatched junction nucleotides: 8.

This chain connects TRBV6-1 to TRBJ1-5; tentatively, D is TRBD1 (6 bases). Trimming left V 4 bases short and J 3 bases short, with 10 bases between. Germline assignment: CDR1 MNHNS and CDR2 SASEGT. There are 14 residues in the CDR3. CDR3 amino acids: CASSAGANNQPQHF. The CDR3 DNA is TGTGCCAGCAGTGCAGGGGCGAACAATCAGCCCCAGCATTTT.

The chain couples TRBV28 to TRBJ1-2; D is perhaps TRBD1 (6 bases). Germline V gene data show CDR1 as MDHEN and CDR2 as SYDVKM. CDR3 length: 16 amino acids. Between the trimmed V and J ends, which lost 6 bases and 8 bases, there was a span of 25 bases. The CDR3 region is CASSHPPGHRPGGYTF. The CDR3 bases are TGTGCCAGCAGCCACCCACCGGGACACCGTCCTGGGGGCTACACCTTC.

The chain joins TRBV6-6 to TRBJ1-5, with D tentatively TRBD1 (5 bases). The CDR3 contains 14 residues. Deletions cut 7 bases from V and 4 bases from J, with 14 bases between. Germline V gives CDR1 MNHNY, CDR2 SVGAGI (reference sequence). CDR3 loop: CASNEGLTNQPQHF. For the CDR3, the DNA is TGTGCCAGCAACGAGGGACTGACTAATCAGCCCCAGCATTTT.

The chain combines TRBV19 with TRBJ2-2; 7 bases line up with TRBD1. V shed 6 bases and J 3 bases; nucleotides not matched to a gene: 7. Germline CDR1 reads LNHDA; CDR2 reads SQIVND (reference sequence). This CDR3 spans 15 amino acids. The CDR3 DNA follows: TGTGCCAGTAGGACCTTGCAGGGGGACACCGGGGAGCTGTTTTTT. Its translation is CASRTLQGDTGELFF.

The genes are TRBV15 and TRBJ2-1; 7 bases line up with TRBD2. Per germline, CDR1 LNHNV and CDR2 YYDKDF (reference sequence). The CDR3 length is 16 residues. With 1 base clipped from V and 2 bases from J, the junction kept 5 bases outside the gene matches. CDR3: CATSRGGGAPYNEQFF. For the CDR3, the DNA is TGTGCCACCAGCAGAGGGGGAGGGGCCCCCTACAATGAGCAGTTCTTC.

V is TRBV29-1 and J is TRBJ2-3, with TRBD2 identical over 8 bases. J gave up 7 bases and V 2 bases, and 5 bases lay outside the gene matches. The CDR3 length is 13 residues. The germline gives CDR1 SQVTM, CDR2 ANQGSEA. The CDR3 DNA sequence: TGCAGCGTTGAAACGTTTAGCGGGAATACGCAGTATTTT. It codes for CSVETFSGNTQYF.

V usage is TRBV9 and J usage is TRBJ1-4, with 9 bases lining up with TRBD1. This CDR3 comprises 16 residues. The V gene end was trimmed by 2 bases and the J gene end by 6 bases; junction bases not matched to a gene: 8. The germline CDR1 and CDR2 sequences are SGDLS and YYNGEE. CDR3 nucleotides: TGTGCCAGCAGCGTCACCAGGGGACAGGGCTATGAAAAACTGTTTTTT. Its protein product is CASSVTRGQGYEKLFF.